Listed here are 14 T cell receptor beta chains from one sample, sequenced in a study of blood T cells in healthy people across ages. The second PCR ran about 7 to 12 cycles with a sample-barcoded 5' primer and J-beta primers. One entry per CDR3 protein, called by TCRdb with MiXCR from the 5' RACE reads. The sample gives about 670,000 distinct CDR3 sequences, roughly half of which show up once; roughly 13% is in the top ten. The sequenced material came from blood. Receptors originate from a woman over 75 in good health.

The rearrangement links TRBV12-3 or TRBV12-4 to TRBJ2-7, with 7 bases that match TRBD1. V shed 2 bases, J shed 0 bases, and the junction held 4 bases outside the gene matches. The CDR3 contains 15 residues. The CDR3 is CASSLTGTVSYEQYF. The CDR3 bases are TGTGCCAGCAGTTTAACCGGGACAGTCTCCTACGAGCAGTACTTC.

This chain links TRBV27 with TRBJ2-1; D is perhaps TRBD2 (7 bases). The CDR3 spans 15 residues. Trimming shortened V by 3 bases and J by 5 bases, and 14 bases separated the two germline ends. Germline lookup yields CDR1 MNHEY and CDR2 SMNVEV (reference sequence). CDR3 coding DNA: TGTGCCAGCAGTTTCGAAACAGGGAGGGACAATGAGCAGTTCTTC. Translated: CASSFETGRDNEQFF.

This clonotype has just a few counts. This chain joins TRBV5-1 and TRBJ2-3; 10 bases agree with TRBD2. This CDR3 is built from 16 residues. Unmatched junction bases numbered 8, after V lost 6 bases and J lost 1 base. CDR1 and CDR2 from the germline V gene are SGHRS and YFSETQ. CDR3: CASMPLAGAGTDTQYF. The CDR3 DNA follows: TGCGCCAGCATGCCCCTAGCGGGGGCAGGCACAGATACGCAGTATTTT.

This clonotype was picked up many times. The rearrangement joins TRBV5-1 to TRBJ2-1, with D perhaps matching TRBD1 (7 bases). Germline lookup yields CDR1 SGHRS and CDR2 YFSETQ. Trimming removed 6 bases at V and 7 bases at J, with 17 bases between. The length of the CDR3 is 14 residues. The CDR3 spells CASTRQGGFNEQFF. The CDR3 DNA reads as TGCGCCAGCACCCGCCAGGGGGGCTTTAATGAGCAGTTCTTC. The whole variable domain, filled in from reference TRBV5-1 and TRBJ2-1, reads KAGVTQTPRYLIKTRGQQVTLSCSPISGHRSVSWYQQTPGQGLQFLFEYFSETQRNKGNFPGRFSGRQFSNSRSEMNVSTLELGDSALYLCASTRQGGFNEQFFGPGTRLTVL.

The V and J genes are TRBV6-6 and TRBJ2-4; D call uncertain. The length of the CDR3 is 15 residues. V lost 7 bases to trimming and J lost 4 bases, with 17 bases between them. The germline V gene encodes CDR1 MNHNY and CDR2 SVGAGI (reference sequence). The CDR3 protein is CASKSLTNVKNIQYF. The DNA for the CDR3 is TGTGCCAGCAAGTCCCTAACAAACGTAAAAAACATTCAGTACTTC.

At least ten counts were recorded for this clonotype. CDR3 nucleotide sequence: TGTGCCAGCAGCTTGCGTTACCGCTCACCCCTCCACTTT. Translation: CASSLRYRSPLHF. The chain employs TRBV7-3 and TRBJ1-6; D is undetermined. This CDR3 spans 13 amino acids. Trimming cost V 3 bases and J 10 bases, with 10 bases left between them. Germline assignment: CDR1 SGHTA and CDR2 FQGTGA. The variable domain in full, completed from reference TRBV7-3 and TRBJ1-6, reads GAGVSQTPSNKVTEKGKYVELRCDPISGHTALYWYRQSLGQGPEFLIYFQGTGAADDSGLPNDRFFAVRPEGSVSTLKIQRTERGDSAVYLCASSLRYRSPLHFGNGTRLTVT.

As concerns this clonotype: This sequence may be a read error, since a much larger clone differs from it by one base. V usage is TRBV25-1 and J usage is TRBJ1-4; D gene uncertain. The germline gives CDR1 MGHDK, CDR2 SYGVNS. V was trimmed by 8 bases and J by 6 bases, leaving 13 bases between them. CDR3 length: 13 amino acids. This CDR3 reads CASRGALYEKLFF. CDR3 bases: TGTGCCAGCCGAGGTGCACTATATGAAAAACTGTTTTTT.

This clonotype was observed many times. V and J are TRBV7-2 and TRBJ1-6; D remains unclear. This CDR3 is 14 amino acids long. Deletions cut 4 bases from V and 9 bases from J, with 13 bases between. The germline CDR1 and CDR2 sequences are SGHTA and FQGNSA. The chain's CDR3 is CASSSTPGGSPLHF. The CDR3 DNA reads as TGTGCCAGCAGCTCCACTCCTGGTGGTTCACCCCTCCACTTT.

In its sample, this clonotype was seen many times. The chain links TRBV7-2 to TRBJ2-7; D is perhaps TRBD1 or TRBD2 (5 bases each). Trimming shortened V by 4 bases and J by 2 bases, and 18 bases separated the two germline ends. The CDR3 spans 16 residues. CDR1 is SGHTA, CDR2 FQGNSA, per germline. The CDR3 coding sequence is TGTGCCAGCAGCTCAAGAAGGGGAGCAGTCCCCTACGAGCAGTACTTC. Translating it yields CASSSRRGAVPYEQYF.

This clonotype was observed a few times. The rearrangement joins TRBV6-5 to TRBJ1-3; 7 positions match TRBD1. With 5 bases clipped from V and 4 bases from J, the junction kept 5 bases outside the gene matches. CDR1 MNHEY and CDR2 SVGAGI come from the germline V gene. This CDR3 is built from 14 residues. The CDR3 DNA follows: TGTGCCAGCAGTACGACAGGGAGGGGAAACACCATATATTTT. Amino acids: CASSTTGRGNTIYF.

This clonotype has ten or more counts. The CDR3 loop reads CASSYPSTSGGPSPNTDTQYF. The CDR3 DNA reads TGTGCCAGCAGTTACCCGTCGACTAGCGGGGGCCCGTCACCTAACACAGATACGCAGTATTTT. The chain couples TRBV6-5 to TRBJ2-3, with 12 bases that match TRBD2. V lost 2 bases to trimming and J lost 2 bases; unmatched junction nucleotides: 17. Germline V gene sequence: CDR1 MNHEY, CDR2 SVGAGI. The CDR3 consists of 21 residues.

Details on this clonotype: Being one base from a much bigger clone, this may be a read error. The V gene is TRBV28, the J gene TRBJ2-1; D call uncertain. Germline values: CDR1 MDHEN, CDR2 SYDVKM. This CDR3 is built from 15 residues. The V end was cut by 4 bases, the J end by 9 bases, with 19 bases between. The CDR3 here is CASSSRLVVAVEQFF. For the CDR3, the DNA is TGTGCCAGCAGTTCAAGACTTGTGGTTGCCGTTGAGCAGTTCTTC.

The chain uses TRBV12-3 or TRBV12-4 and TRBJ2-5, with a tentative D call TRBD1 (5 bases). The V and J ends lost 5 bases and 3 bases respectively, with 16 bases between them. This CDR3 has 15 amino acids. As DNA, the CDR3 is TGTGCCAGCAGTCCCCTCAGGGCCCGAGAAGAGACCCAGTACTTC. Amino acids: CASSPLRAREETQYF.

The chain carries TRBV7-8 and TRBJ2-3; D not certain. V shed 3 bases and J shed 2 bases, with 12 bases lying between them. Germline loops: CDR1 SGHVS, CDR2 FQNEAQ. This CDR3 has 15 amino acids. For the CDR3, the DNA is TGTGCCAGCAGCTTTCATGGTTGGACCACAGATACGCAGTATTTT. Translating it yields CASSFHGWTTDTQYF.